A selection of T cell receptor beta chains follows, all from one sample in a study of identical twins. Each CDR3 protein is one row after TCRdb ran MiXCR on the 5' RACE reads. The sample contains around 650,000 distinct CDR3 sequences, about 7.1% of which appear only once. The same sample was also studied in work on yellow fever vaccine responses in identical twins.

The sample comprised PBMCs. Every receptor here comes from a woman between 18 and 29 years old in good health. Each CDR3 is given without its conserved first and last residue. A row's size may be missing; if present it is once, few, many or a size class.

>TRBV20-1|many
SARFPSRGAYNEQF
>TRBV5-1|many
ASSLEGGNYNEQF
>TRBV11-2|.
ASSLDRASTDTQY
>TRBV27|.
ASSLWDQASGNEQF
>TRBV12-3/TRBV12-4|few
ASSPTGTYGYT
>TRBV5-1|.
ASSLASGVGEQF
>TRBV25-1|many
ASRTGTYGYT
>TRBV27|many
ASSPWTGDSNQPQH
>TRBV12-3/TRBV12-4|many
ASRFGEHTGELF
>TRBV6-2/TRBV6-3|few
ASSYSRSGTSGTNTGELF
>TRBV3-1|.
ASSQGLAERGAQY
>TRBV20-1|few
SARDWTGGNEQF
>TRBV6-1|many
ASGITGTGFNEQF
>TRBV2|.
ASRGETGGMNTEAF
>TRBV15|.
ATTSKGSTDTQY
>TRBV20-1|few
SALPAGGRVSPDSYEQY
>TRBV10-3|many
AISEIQGYGYT
>TRBV7-2|few
ASSPTMAGNYEQY